The subject of this entry is one TCR beta chain. No antigen is known for it. The CDR3 has 14 amino acids. CDR1 and CDR2 (germline): SGHNT, YENEEA. V lost 3 bases, J lost 8 bases, and 16 bases lay in between. Assay: immunoSEQ multiplex PCR; the TCRdb copy retains only in-frame clones and omits some. The sample consists of 25,000 to 35,000 clones, almost 85% of them appearing once. This sample is drawn from a study of OX40 agonist ivuxolimab in advanced cancers. About the research overall: Patients enrolled in dose escalation were diagnosed with hepatocellular carcinoma, melanoma, renal cell or head and neck cancer. With a range of roughly 20 to 85, age averaged 60 years, and nearly 85% were male.

General study results and limits: The study observed clonal expansion of CD4+ and CD8+ blood T cells by week 6 at 0.1 to 3.0 mg/kg. CD8+ T cells (on average) carried more expanded clones than CD4+ T cells.

The sequence was collected from an adult with an advanced solid tumor such as melanoma, head and neck, liver or kidney cancer. This specimen consisted of CD4+ or CD8+ T cells sorted from blood, obtained in a trial of the OX40 agonist ivuxolimab. The gene calls are TRBV11-3 and TRBJ1-1; D unclear. CDR3 in amino acids: CASSFNIAGPEAFF. DNA for the CDR3: TGTGCCAGCAGCTTTAACATAGCGGGCCCAGAAGCTTTCTTT.